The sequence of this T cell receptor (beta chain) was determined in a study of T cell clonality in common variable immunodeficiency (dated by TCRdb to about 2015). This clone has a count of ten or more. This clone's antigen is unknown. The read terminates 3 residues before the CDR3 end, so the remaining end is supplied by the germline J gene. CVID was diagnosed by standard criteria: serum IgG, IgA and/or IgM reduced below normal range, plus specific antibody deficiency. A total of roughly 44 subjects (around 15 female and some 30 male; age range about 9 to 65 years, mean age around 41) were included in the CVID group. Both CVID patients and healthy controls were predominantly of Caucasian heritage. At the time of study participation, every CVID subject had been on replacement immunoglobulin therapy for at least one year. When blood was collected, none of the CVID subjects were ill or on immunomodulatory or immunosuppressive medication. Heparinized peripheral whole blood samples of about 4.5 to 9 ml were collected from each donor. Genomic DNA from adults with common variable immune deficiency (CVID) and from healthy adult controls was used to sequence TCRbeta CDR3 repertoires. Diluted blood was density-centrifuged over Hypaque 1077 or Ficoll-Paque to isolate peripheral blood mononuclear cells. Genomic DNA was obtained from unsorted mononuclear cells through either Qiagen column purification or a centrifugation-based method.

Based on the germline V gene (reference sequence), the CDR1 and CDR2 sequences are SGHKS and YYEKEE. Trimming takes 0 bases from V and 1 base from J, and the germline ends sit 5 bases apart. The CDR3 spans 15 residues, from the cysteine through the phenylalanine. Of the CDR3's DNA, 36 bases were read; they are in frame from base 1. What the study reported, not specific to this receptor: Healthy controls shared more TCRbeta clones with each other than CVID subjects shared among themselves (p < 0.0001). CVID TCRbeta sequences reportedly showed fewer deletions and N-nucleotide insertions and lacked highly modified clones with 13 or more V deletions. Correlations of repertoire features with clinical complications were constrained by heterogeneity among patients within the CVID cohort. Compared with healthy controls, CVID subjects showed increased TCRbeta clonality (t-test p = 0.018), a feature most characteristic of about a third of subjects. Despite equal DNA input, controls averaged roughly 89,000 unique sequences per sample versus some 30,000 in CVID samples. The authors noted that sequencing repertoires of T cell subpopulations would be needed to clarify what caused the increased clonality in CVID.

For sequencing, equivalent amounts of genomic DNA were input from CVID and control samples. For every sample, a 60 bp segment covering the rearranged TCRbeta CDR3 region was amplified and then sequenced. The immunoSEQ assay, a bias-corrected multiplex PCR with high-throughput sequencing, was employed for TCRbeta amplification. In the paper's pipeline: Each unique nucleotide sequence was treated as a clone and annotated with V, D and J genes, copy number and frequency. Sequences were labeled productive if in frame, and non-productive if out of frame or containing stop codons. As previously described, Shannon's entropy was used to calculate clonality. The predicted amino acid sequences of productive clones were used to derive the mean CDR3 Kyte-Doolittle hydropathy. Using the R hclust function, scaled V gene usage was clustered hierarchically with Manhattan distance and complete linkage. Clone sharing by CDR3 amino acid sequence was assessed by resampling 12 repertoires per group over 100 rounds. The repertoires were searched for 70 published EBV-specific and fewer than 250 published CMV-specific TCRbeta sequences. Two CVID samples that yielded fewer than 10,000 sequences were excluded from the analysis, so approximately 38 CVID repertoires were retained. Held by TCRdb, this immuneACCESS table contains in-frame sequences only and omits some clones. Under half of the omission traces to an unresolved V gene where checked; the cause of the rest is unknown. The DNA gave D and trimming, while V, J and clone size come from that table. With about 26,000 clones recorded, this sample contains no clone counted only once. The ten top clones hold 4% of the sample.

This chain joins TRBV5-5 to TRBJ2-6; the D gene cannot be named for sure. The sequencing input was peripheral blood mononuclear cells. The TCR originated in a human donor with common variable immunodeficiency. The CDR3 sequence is CASSLAVSGANVLTF. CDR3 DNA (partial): TGTGCCAGCAGCTTGGCGGTTTCTGGGGCCAACGTC. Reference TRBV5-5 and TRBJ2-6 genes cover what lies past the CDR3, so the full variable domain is DAGVTQSPTHLIKTRGQQVTLRCSPISGHKSVSWYQQVLGQGPQFIFQYYEKEERGRGNFPDRFSARQFPNYSSELNVNALLLGDSALYLCASSLAVSGANVLTFGAGSRLTVL.